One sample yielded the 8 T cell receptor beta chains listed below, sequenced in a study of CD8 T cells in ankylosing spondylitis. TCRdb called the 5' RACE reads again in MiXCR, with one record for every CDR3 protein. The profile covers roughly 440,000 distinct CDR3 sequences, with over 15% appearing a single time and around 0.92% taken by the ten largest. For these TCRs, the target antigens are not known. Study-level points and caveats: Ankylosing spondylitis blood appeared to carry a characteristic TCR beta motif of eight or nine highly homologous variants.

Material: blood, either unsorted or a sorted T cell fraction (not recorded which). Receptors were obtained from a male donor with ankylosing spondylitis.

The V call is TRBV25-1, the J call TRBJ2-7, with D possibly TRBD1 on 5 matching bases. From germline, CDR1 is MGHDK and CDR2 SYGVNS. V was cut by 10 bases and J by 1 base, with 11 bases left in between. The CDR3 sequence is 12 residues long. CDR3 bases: TGTGCCACTACGACAGCTTCCTACGAGCAGTACTTC. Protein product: CATTTASYEQYF.

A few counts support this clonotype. CDR3 loop: CSARIAGGSYNEQFF. CDR3 DNA sequence: TGCAGTGCTAGAATAGCGGGAGGGTCCTACAATGAGCAGTTCTTC. V gene TRBV20-1 combines with J gene TRBJ2-1; TRBD2 aligns across 11 bases. The CDR3 loop spans 15 amino acids. Germline trimming cut 2 bases from V and 1 base from J; bases unmatched to any gene: 1. Germline V gene lookup returns CDR1 DFQATT and CDR2 SNEGSKA (reference sequence).

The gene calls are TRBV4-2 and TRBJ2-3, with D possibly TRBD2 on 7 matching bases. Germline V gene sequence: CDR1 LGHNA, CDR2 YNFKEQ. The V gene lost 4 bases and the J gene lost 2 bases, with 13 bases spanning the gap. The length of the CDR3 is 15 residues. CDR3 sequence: CASSRGGGDTDTQYF. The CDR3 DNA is TGTGCCAGCAGCCGGGGGGGCGGCGACACAGATACGCAGTATTTT.

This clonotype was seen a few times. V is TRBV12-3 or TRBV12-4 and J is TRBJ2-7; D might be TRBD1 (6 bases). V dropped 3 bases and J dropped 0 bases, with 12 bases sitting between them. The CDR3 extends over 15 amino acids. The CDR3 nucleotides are TGTGCCAGCAGTTTGAGAAGGGGGAGCTCCTACGAGCAGTACTTC. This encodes CASSLRRGSSYEQYF.

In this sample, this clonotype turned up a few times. CDR3 nucleotide sequence: TGTGCCAGCAGTTGGTCTAGCGGGGGGGTCGATGGGGAGCTGTTTTTT. Its protein is CASSWSSGGVDGELFF. The gene calls are TRBV12-3 or TRBV12-4 and TRBJ2-2; TRBD2 aligns across 12 bases. V trimming: 4 bases; J trimming: 8 bases; junction bases outside the gene matches: 8. CDR3 length: 16 amino acids.

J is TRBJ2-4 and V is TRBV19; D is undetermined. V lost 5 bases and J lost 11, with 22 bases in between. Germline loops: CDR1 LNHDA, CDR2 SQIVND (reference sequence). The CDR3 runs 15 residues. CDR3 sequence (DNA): TGTGCCAGTAGTCCACGAGTGGTAACACCCCAGCTTCAGTACTTC. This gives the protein CASSPRVVTPQLQYF.

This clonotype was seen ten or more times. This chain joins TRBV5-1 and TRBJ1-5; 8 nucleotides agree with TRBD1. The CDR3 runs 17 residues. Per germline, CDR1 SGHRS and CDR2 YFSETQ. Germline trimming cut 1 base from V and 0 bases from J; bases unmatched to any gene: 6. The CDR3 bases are TGCGCCAGCAGCTTGAGGCCACAGGGGGATAGCAATCAGCCCCAGCATTTT. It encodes CASSLRPQGDSNQPQHF.

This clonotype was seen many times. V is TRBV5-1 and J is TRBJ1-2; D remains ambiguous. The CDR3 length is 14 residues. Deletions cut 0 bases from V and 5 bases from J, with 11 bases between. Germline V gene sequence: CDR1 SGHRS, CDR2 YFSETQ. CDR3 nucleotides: TGCGCCAGCAGCTTGGGTCGGCAGACTTATGGCTACACCTTC. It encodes CASSLGRQTYGYTF.